Given below is one T cell receptor beta chain in context. Its antigen is not identified. This record belongs to a study of shared clonotypes between healthy human individuals. Study results and limitations: Limited genetic and exposure-history diversity came from having few donors.

Per the original data handling: For the immunoSEQ data, sequences were junction-only without quality scores, so filtering differed. Libraries were prepared by immunoSEQ multiplex PCR; TCRdb keeps only in-frame clonotypes and omits some of them. From that table come the V and J calls and clone size; the DNA was used to work out D and trimming. The sample lists about 560,000 clones; around 78% were seen once. The TCR sequence derives from a woman aged 40 to 50 in good health. Some clones in this sample may be carry-over from other donors' samples. Sequenced: PBMCs.

The CDR3 nucleotides read TGTGCCAGCAGCCCACCTACAGATACGCAGTATTTT. Translated, it gives CASSPPTDTQYF. V and J are TRBV7-2 and TRBJ2-3; unclear D gene. The CDR3 sequence is 12 residues long. Germline CDR1 reads SGHTA; CDR2 reads FQGNSA. The V end lost 5 bases, the J end lost 3 bases, and 6 bases lay between the germline ends.